These 6 T cell receptor beta chains originate from one sample sequenced in a study of control samples from healthy donors and cancer patients. Profiled with immunoSEQ multiplex PCR; TCRdb holds only in-frame clones, not every one. The table shows about 410,000 clones, with approximately 90% occurring only once. Material: PBMCs. The receptor source for this set is a man in his forties with head and neck cancer.

The V and J genes are TRBV28 and TRBJ2-5; D might be TRBD1 or TRBD2, each matching 5 bases. Trimming took off 1 base at V and 5 bases at J, with 11 bases between the two ends. This CDR3 comprises 14 residues. Germline CDR1 and CDR2: MDHEN and SYDVKM. CDR3 protein: CASSLLGESETQYF. The CDR3 DNA reads as TGTGCCAGCAGTTTATTAGGGGAGTCGGAGACCCAGTACTTC. Supplemented by reference TRBV28 and TRBJ2-5, the full variable domain reads DVKVTQSSRYLVKRTGEKVFLECVQDMDHENMFWYRQDPGLGLRLIYFSYDVKMKEKGDIPEGYSVSREKKERFSLILESASTNQTSMYLCASSLLGESETQYFGPGTRLLVL.

This clone was counted only a few times. The genes are TRBV5-1 and TRBJ1-5; D unclear. The V gene's germline CDR1 is SGHRS and CDR2 YFSETQ. The CDR3 covers 15 residues. Trimming took off 0 bases at V and 1 base at J, with 8 bases between the two ends. CDR3 protein: CASSLEGLSNQPQHF. For the CDR3, the DNA is TGCGCCAGCAGCTTGGAGGGCCTGAGCAATCAGCCCCAGCATTTT.

The V call is TRBV28, the J call TRBJ1-6; possible D gene TRBD1, 5 bases. CDR1 and CDR2 from the germline V gene are MDHEN and SYDVKM. V was cut by 8 bases and J by 7 bases, with 21 bases left in between. This CDR3 has 16 residues. CDR3 amino acids: CASRTRDRGPNSPLHF. CDR3 coding DNA: TGTGCCAGCCGTACCCGGGACCGCGGGCCCAATTCACCCCTCCACTTT.

The rearrangement joins TRBV25-1 to TRBJ1-1; D gene uncertain. Trimming removed 7 bases from V and 0 bases from J, with 18 bases in between. The CDR3 totals 16 residues. CDR1 and CDR2 from the germline V gene are MGHDK and SYGVNS. In DNA, the CDR3 is TGTGCCAGCATTTCGGACGGATTGGGCCTGAACACTGAAGCTTTCTTT. Its protein is CASISDGLGLNTEAFF.

The gene calls are TRBV19 and TRBJ2-1; D gene unclear. The CDR3 spans 14 residues. With 5 bases removed from V and 0 bases from J, the gap between germline ends came to 8 bases. CDR1 is LNHDA and CDR2 is SQIVND in the germline V gene (reference sequence). CDR3 residues: CASSLRFSYNEQFF. For the CDR3, the DNA is TGTGCCAGTAGTTTAAGGTTCTCCTACAATGAGCAGTTCTTC.

The chain carries TRBV27 and TRBJ1-6; 7 positions match TRBD1. The V gene's germline CDR1 is MNHEY and CDR2 SMNVEV (reference sequence). V was pared by 2 bases and J by 7 bases, with 5 bases of the junction left unmatched. The CDR3 covers 15 residues. The CDR3 DNA follows: TGTGCCAGCAGTTTACCGGGACAGTCAAATTCACCCCTCCACTTT. Amino acid sequence: CASSLPGQSNSPLHF.